This is a list of T cell receptor beta chains from one sample in a study of PD-L1 blockade in urothelial cancer. Profiling relied on immunoSEQ multiplex PCR, and the TCRdb table lists in-frame clones only, not all of them. Counted here are around 46,000 clones, around 89% occurring once; the ten biggest clones make up roughly 2.5%. The source material was PBMCs, sampled around atezolizumab (anti-PD-L1) treatment. The receptors come from a man in his 60s with urothelial cancer. Each CDR3 is given with its conserved first and last residue. D genes are given only for firm matches. Where a row states a size, it is once, few, many or the class of an expanded clone; other rows omit it.

D gene	CDR3 length	J gene	clone size	V gene	CDR3 DNA	CDR3 protein
-	13	TRBJ1-5	-	TRBV6-5	TGTGCCAGCAAAGGGGTTAGCAATCAGCCCCAGCATTTT	CASKGVSNQPQHF
-	15	TRBJ2-1	-	TRBV6-6	TGTGCCAGCAGTTACTCGGGGCCAGGGGTCAATGAGCAGTTCTTC	CASSYSGPGVNEQFF
TRBD2	13	TRBJ2-7	once	TRBV6-6	TGTGCCAGCAGTTACTTGGGGACTAGCGAGCAGTACTTC	CASSYLGTSEQYF
-	12	TRBJ2-2	few	TRBV6-1	TGTGCCAGCAGTGAGTCAGGCGGGGAGCTGTTTTTT	CASSESGGELFF
-	15	TRBJ2-1	-	TRBV27	TGTGCCAGCAGTTTGCGGGTCAGCTCCTACAATGAGCAGTTCTTC	CASSLRVSSYNEQFF
TRBD2	16	TRBJ2-1	-	TRBV4-1	TGCGCCAGCAGCCTTCTAGCGGGAGGGACCTACAATGAGCAGTTCTTC	CASSLLAGGTYNEQFF
TRBD1	18	TRBJ1-2	-	TRBV4-1	TGCGCCAGCAGCATGCCCCTTCGGACAGGGTCTGGTAACTATGGCTACACCTTC	CASSMPLRTGSGNYGYTF
-	14	TRBJ1-5	-	TRBV19	TGTGCCAGTAGTTGGGTGGAGCCCAATCAGCCCCAGCATTTT	CASSWVEPNQPQHF
-	13	TRBJ1-1	-	TRBV10-1	TGCGCCAGCAGTGAGTCGGGCGCCCCTGAAGCTTTCTTT	CASSESGAPEAFF
-	13	TRBJ2-5	-	TRBV19	TGTGCCAGTAGCCCACAGCAACAAGAGACCCAGTACTTC	CASSPQQQETQYF
-	15	TRBJ2-7	-	TRBV12-1	TGTGCCAGCAGCTTCCAGCGGGTACCCCTCGCCGAGCAGTACTTC	CASSFQRVPLAEQYF
-	16	TRBJ2-6	-	TRBV2	TGTGCCAGTTTGACAGGAACACCCTCTGGGGCCAACGTCCTGACTTTC	CASLTGTPSGANVLTF
TRBD1	15	TRBJ2-3	-	TRBV5-8	TGTGCCAGCAGCCCCGGACAGGTTAGGACAGATACGCAGTATTTT	CASSPGQVRTDTQYF
TRBD2	17	TRBJ2-1	-	TRBV2	TGTGCCAGCAGGGGCAGAGGGAAGCGGGAGACCTACAATGAGCAGTTCTTC	CASRGRGKRETYNEQFF
TRBD2	16	TRBJ2-2	-	TRBV7-8	TGTGCCAGCAGCTTATCGACTAGCGGGATGGCCGGGGAGCTGTTTTTT	CASSLSTSGMAGELFF
TRBD1	15	TRBJ2-4	-	TRBV6-5	TGTGCCAGCTCGGGAACAGGGGTAGCCAAAAACATTCAGTACTTC	CASSGTGVAKNIQYF
-	15	TRBJ1-3	-	TRBV18	TGTGCCAGCTCACCTGACAGTAGCTCTGGAAACACCATATATTTT	CASSPDSSSGNTIYF
-	13	TRBJ1-2	-	TRBV10-3	TGTGCCATCAGCCAGGGGACGGACTATGGCTACACCTTC	CAISQGTDYGYTF
-	13	TRBJ2-7	-	TRBV6-5	TGTGCCAGCAGTTCGGGACTTATCTACGAGCAGTACTTC	CASSSGLIYEQYF
TRBD2	18	TRBJ2-3	once	TRBV11-3	TGTGCCAGCAGCTTAGGGATGGGACTAGCGGGAGACACAGATACGCAGTATTTT	CASSLGMGLAGDTDTQYF
TRBD1	12	TRBJ2-7	-	TRBV30	TGTGCCGGCCGGGACAGGGCATCAGAGCAGTACTTC	CAGRDRASEQYF
-	13	TRBJ2-7	-	TRBV2	TGTGCCATTTTAGCTACCTACGGGGAAGAGCAGTACTTC	CAILATYGEEQYF
-	13	TRBJ2-1	-	TRBV18	TGTGCCAGCTCACCGGAGGGGTTTGGGGAGCAGTTCTTC	CASSPEGFGEQFF
TRBD2	16	TRBJ2-1	-	TRBV7-2	TGTGCCAGCAGCTTAAGGGCTGCTAGCGGGGGCGATGAGCAGTTCTTC	CASSLRAASGGDEQFF
TRBD2	17	TRBJ2-7	-	TRBV5-4	TGTGCCAGCAGCTTCAAAATGGTAGCGGGAGGGTCTTACGAGCAGTACTTC	CASSFKMVAGGSYEQYF
-	13	TRBJ1-1	-	TRBV11-3	TGTGCCAGCAGCGCCACAGGGCAAGTTGAAGCTTTCTTT	CASSATGQVEAFF
TRBD2	16	TRBJ2-1	-	TRBV5-5	TGTGCCAGCAGCTTGGCCGCTAGCGGGATTTACAATGAGCAGTTCTTC	CASSLAASGIYNEQFF
TRBD1	17	TRBJ1-6	-	TRBV7-9	TGTGCCAGCAGTATAGCGACAGGGGCCTCATTCTCCTCACCCCTCCACTTT	CASSIATGASFSSPLHF
-	12	TRBJ2-3	-	TRBV5-1	TGCGCCAGCAGCCAAGACTATGGTACGCAGTATTTT	CASSQDYGTQYF
-	10	TRBJ2-7	-	TRBV7-3	TGTGCCAGCACCCTCTACGAGCAGTACTTC	CASTLYEQYF
TRBD1	14	TRBJ2-1	-	TRBV5-1	TGCGCCAGCAGCTCGGGACAGGAGTACAATGAGCAGTTCTTC	CASSSGQEYNEQFF
-	15	TRBJ1-2	-	TRBV5-6	TGTGCCAGCAGCCCGCGGGGGCGCGGTAACTATGGCTACACCTTC	CASSPRGRGNYGYTF
-	15	TRBJ2-2	-	TRBV5-6	TGTGCCAGCAGCTCCCGGACAGTGAACACCGGGGAGCTGTTTTTT	CASSSRTVNTGELFF
TRBD2	14	TRBJ2-3	-	TRBV19	TGTGCCAGTAGTCTTGGACTAGCGGGAGATACGCAGTATTTT	CASSLGLAGDTQYF
TRBD1	16	TRBJ1-4	-	TRBV7-9	TGTGCCAGCAGCTCGAACACAGGGGGCGGTTGGGAAAAACTGTTTTTT	CASSSNTGGGWEKLFF
TRBD1	15	TRBJ2-5	once	TRBV7-2	TGTGCCAGCACGGGGAAGACAGGGGGCAGGGAGACCCAGTACTTC	CASTGKTGGRETQYF
-	13	TRBJ2-6	-	TRBV30	TGTGCCTGGATGTACTCTGGGGCCAACGTCCTGACTTTC	CAWMYSGANVLTF
TRBD2	13	TRBJ2-7	-	TRBV10-2	TGCGCCAGCAGTGACCCAGGCGGGGGCGAGCAGTACTTC	CASSDPGGGEQYF
TRBD1	15	TRBJ1-3	-	TRBV12-5	TGTGCTAGTGGTACTTCGACAGGGAGCAGAAACACCATATATTTT	CASGTSTGSRNTIYF
-	14	TRBJ2-1	-	TRBV4-3	TGCGCCAGCAGCCAAGGGTCCGCTAGATTAGAGCAGTTCTTC	CASSQGSARLEQFF
-	15	TRBJ1-1	-	TRBV29-1	TGCAGCGTTGACGAGGCACAGGACCAGAACACTGAAGCTTTCTTT	CSVDEAQDQNTEAFF